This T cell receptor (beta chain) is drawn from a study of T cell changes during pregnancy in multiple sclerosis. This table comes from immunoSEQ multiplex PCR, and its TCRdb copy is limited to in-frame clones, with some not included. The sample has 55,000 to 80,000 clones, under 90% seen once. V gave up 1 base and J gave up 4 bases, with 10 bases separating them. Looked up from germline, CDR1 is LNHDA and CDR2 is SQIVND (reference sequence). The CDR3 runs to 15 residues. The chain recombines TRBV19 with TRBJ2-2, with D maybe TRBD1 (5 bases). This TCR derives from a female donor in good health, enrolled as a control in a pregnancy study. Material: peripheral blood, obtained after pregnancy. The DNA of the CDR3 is TGTGCCAGTAGTATAGGGGGCCCCAGCACCGGGGAGCTGTTTTTT. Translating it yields CASSIGGPSTGELFF.